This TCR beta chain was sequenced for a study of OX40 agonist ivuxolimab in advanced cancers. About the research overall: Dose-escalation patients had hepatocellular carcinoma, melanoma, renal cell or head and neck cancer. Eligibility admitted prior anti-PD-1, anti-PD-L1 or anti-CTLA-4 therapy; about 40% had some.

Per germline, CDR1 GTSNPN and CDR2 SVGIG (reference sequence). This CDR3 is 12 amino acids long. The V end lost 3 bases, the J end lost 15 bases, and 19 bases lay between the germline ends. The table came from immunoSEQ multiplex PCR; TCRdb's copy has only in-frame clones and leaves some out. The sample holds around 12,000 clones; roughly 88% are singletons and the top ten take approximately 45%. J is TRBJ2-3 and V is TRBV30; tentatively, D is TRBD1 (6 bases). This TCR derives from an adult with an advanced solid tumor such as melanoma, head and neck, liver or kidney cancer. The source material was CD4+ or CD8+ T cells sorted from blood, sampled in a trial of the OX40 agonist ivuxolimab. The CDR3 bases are TGTGCCTGGAGCCACGGACAGACCATTAACTATTTT. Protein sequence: CAWSHGQTINYF. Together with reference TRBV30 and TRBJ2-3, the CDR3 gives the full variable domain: SQTIHQWPATLVQPVGSPLSLECTVEGTSNPNLYWYRQAAGRGLQLLFYSVGIGQISSEVPQNLSASRPQDRQFILSSKKLLLSDSGFYLCAWSHGQTINYFGPGTRLTVL.